These 26 T cell receptor beta chains came from one sample sequenced in a study of control samples from healthy donors and cancer patients. Here immunoSEQ multiplex PCR was the method, and the copy in TCRdb shows in-frame clones only, minus some. The repertoire holds 150,000 to 200,000 clones, with 96% as singletons. The sequenced sample consisted of blood. These receptor sequences come from a woman younger than 45 in good health.

V gene TRBV3-1 (or the pseudogene TRBV3-2) combines with J gene TRBJ1-2; perhaps TRBD1 as D (6 bases). The CDR3 spans 12 residues. Trimming left V 4 bases short and J 8 bases short, with 11 bases between. The germline V gene has CDR1 LGHDT and CDR2 YNNKEL (reference sequence). The CDR3 region is CASSLGQRGYTF. The CDR3, as DNA: TGTGCCAGCAGCCTAGGACAGAGGGGCTACACCTTC.

The chain employs TRBV6-5 and TRBJ1-1; possible D gene TRBD1, 5 bases. Between the trimmed V and J ends, which lost 3 bases and 2 bases, there was a span of 16 bases. The CDR3 is 16 residues long. Germline V gene data show CDR1 as MNHEY and CDR2 as SVGAGI. The CDR3 loop reads CASSYRGIGINTEAFF. For the CDR3, the DNA is TGTGCCAGCAGTTATCGGGGGATCGGGATTAACACTGAAGCTTTCTTT.

The chain links TRBV12-3 or TRBV12-4 to TRBJ1-6; possible D gene TRBD1, 5 bases. This CDR3 has 13 residues. V was shortened by 5 bases and J by 9 bases, with 11 bases between the two germline ends. DNA for the CDR3: TGTGCCAGCAGTCCGCCAGGGAGTTCACCCCTCCACTTT. Protein: CASSPPGSSPLHF.

This clone was seen more than once but under ten times. The chain links TRBV7-9 to TRBJ1-6; D perhaps matches TRBD1 (5 bases). The V gene's germline CDR1 is SEHNR and CDR2 FQNEAQ (reference sequence). The V end was cut by 4 bases, the J end by 11 bases, with 15 bases between. The CDR3 loop spans 14 amino acids. The DNA for the CDR3 is TGTGCCAGCAGCTCAGGACACCCAAATACACCCCTCCACTTT. This translates into CASSSGHPNTPLHF. The complete variable domain, with remaining parts taken from reference TRBV7-9 and TRBJ1-6, reads DTGVSQNPRHKITKRGQNVTFRCDPISEHNRLYWYRQTLGQGPEFLTYFQNEAQLEKSRLLSDRFSAERPKGSFSTLEIQRTEQGDSAMYLCASSSGHPNTPLHFGNGTRLTVT.

The rearrangement joins TRBV6-5 to TRBJ2-1; TRBD2 matches at 9 bases. Germline lookup yields CDR1 MNHEY and CDR2 SVGAGI. The V and J ends lost 6 bases and 4 bases, in that order; junction bases with no gene match: 7. The CDR3 runs 15 residues. This CDR3 reads CASSILAGYYNEQFF. In nucleotides, the CDR3 is TGTGCCAGCAGCATCCTAGCGGGGTATTACAATGAGCAGTTCTTC.

The gene calls are TRBV6-4 and TRBJ2-2, with TRBD2 matching 8 bases. This CDR3 has 16 amino acids. Trimming at V came to 2 bases and at J to 1 base, leaving 3 bases not matched to a gene. Germline CDR1 is MRHNA and CDR2 is SNTAGT. The CDR3: CASSDGTRENTGELFF. CDR3 nucleotide sequence: TGTGCCAGCAGTGACGGGACTAGAGAGAACACCGGGGAGCTGTTTTTT.

This clone was recorded only once. The chain couples TRBV28 to TRBJ2-7; TRBD2 agrees at 7 bases. J lost 3 bases, V lost 5 bases, and 7 bases had no gene match. The CDR3 is 14 residues long. Germline V gene data show CDR1 as MDHEN and CDR2 as SYDVKM. CDR3: CASSPSGIIYEQYF. As DNA, the CDR3 is TGTGCCAGCAGTCCAAGCGGGATAATCTACGAGCAGTACTTC.

The J gene is TRBJ2-2, the V gene TRBV28; D is uncertain. Germline CDR1 and CDR2: MDHEN and SYDVKM. The ends were cut back, 5 bases at V and 2 bases at J, with 6 bases in the middle. This CDR3 region has 13 residues. The CDR3 protein is CASSPTNTGELFF. Here the CDR3 DNA reads TGTGCCAGCAGTCCCACTAACACCGGGGAGCTGTTTTTT.

J is TRBJ1-1 and V is TRBV30; D gene uncertain. This CDR3 contains 15 residues. CDR1 and CDR2 (germline): GTSNPN, SVGIG (reference sequence). V lost 5 bases, J lost 2 bases, and 18 bases lay in between. CDR3 bases: TGTGCCTGGGTGGAGGAAGGGAACATTAACACTGAAGCTTTCTTT. It specifies CAWVEEGNINTEAFF.

This clone came up once. The V and J genes are TRBV19 and TRBJ1-4; D might be TRBD1 (5 bases). CDR3 length equals 16 residues. Looked up from germline, CDR1 is LNHDA and CDR2 is SQIVND (reference sequence). V dropped 3 bases and J dropped 1 base, with 12 bases sitting between them. The CDR3 sequence is CASSIGGGGTNEKLFF. CDR3 bases: TGTGCCAGTAGTATTGGGGGAGGAGGAACTAATGAAAAACTGTTTTTT.

V and J are TRBV4-1 and TRBJ2-2; possible D gene TRBD1, 6 bases. The length of the CDR3 is 15 residues. With 2 bases removed from V and 4 bases from J, the gap between germline ends came to 11 bases. Germline V gene sequence: CDR1 MGHRA, CDR2 YSYEKL. CDR3 in amino acids: CASSQQQGPTGELFF. CDR3 DNA: TGCGCCAGCAGCCAACAACAGGGACCCACCGGGGAGCTGTTTTTT.

About this clone: One end of the junction fails to match germline, which may point to a read error. J is TRBJ2-7 and V is TRBV5-5, with D possibly matching TRBD1 (5 bases). Germline V gene sequence: CDR1 SGHKS, CDR2 YYEKEE (reference sequence). CDR3 length: 15 residues. This CDR3 reads CASSLAPTDNYEQYF. In DNA, the CDR3 is TGTGCCAGCAGCTTGGCCCCGACAGACAACTACGAACAGTACTTC.

The rearrangement links TRBV6-5 to TRBJ2-1; 11 nucleotides agree with TRBD2. Trimming cost V 3 bases and J 9 bases; bases outside gene matches: 7. The CDR3 runs 15 residues. In germline, CDR1 is MNHEY, CDR2 SVGAGI. In nucleotides, the CDR3 is TGTGCCAGCAGTTATGCTAGCGGGAGGTTGATTGAGCAGTTCTTC. Protein sequence: CASSYASGRLIEQFF.

The chain is built from TRBV20-1 and TRBJ2-5; 8 nucleotides match TRBD2. The V segment lost 3 bases and the J segment 4 bases; nucleotides outside the gene matches: 1. The CDR3 covers 12 residues. Germline loops: CDR1 DFQATT, CDR2 SNEGSKA (reference sequence). The CDR3 loop reads CSASSGIETQYF. CDR3 nucleotides: TGCAGTGCTAGTAGCGGGATAGAGACCCAGTACTTC.

This clone has a single count. V and J are TRBV3-1 (or the pseudogene TRBV3-2) and TRBJ1-4, with no clear D. Trimming took off 0 bases at V and 10 bases at J, with 12 bases between the two ends. The germline V gene has CDR1 LGHDT and CDR2 YNNKEL (reference sequence). This CDR3 is built from 14 residues. The CDR3 nucleotides read TGTGCCAGCAGCCAAGATCCTGGCCCTCGAAAACTGTTTTTT. Its protein product is CASSQDPGPRKLFF.

The CDR3 DNA reads TGTGCCATCAGTAACGACAAGGCGTCGGTCGAGCAGTACTTC. Its translation: CAISNDKASVEQYF. J is TRBJ2-7 and V is TRBV10-3, with no clear D. V lost 5 bases and J lost 6, with 17 bases in between. The CDR3 is made up of 14 amino acids. Per the germline V gene, CDR1 is ENHRY and CDR2 is SYGVKD.

This clone was detected only once. This chain joins TRBV21-1 and TRBJ1-5; no check of the table's D call, TRBD1, against the DNA was made. TRBV21-1 is termed a pseudogene. The CDR3 runs to 15 residues. CDR3 in DNA: TGTGCCAGAAGATACAGGGGGGAGGCCAATCAGCCCCAGCATTTT. It translates to CARRYRGEANQPQHF.

The rearrangement joins TRBV23-1 to TRBJ2-1; 9 bases are a match to TRBD1. TRBV23-1 carries the ORF label, with uncertain function. V gave up 0 bases and J gave up 7 bases; unmatched junction bases: 7. The CDR3 is 16 amino acids. CDR3 sequence (DNA): TGCGCCAGCAGTCAATCGGGGACAGGGATATTGAATGAGCAGTTCTTC. It translates to CASSQSGTGILNEQFF.

This chain joins TRBV3-1 (or the pseudogene TRBV3-2) and TRBJ2-1, with D unresolved. The CDR3 is 14 residues long. V dropped 0 bases and J dropped 3 bases, with 6 bases sitting between them. Germline values: CDR1 LGHDT, CDR2 YNNKEL (reference sequence). This CDR3 reads CASSQDLSYNEQFF. CDR3 bases: TGTGCCAGCAGCCAAGATCTCAGCTACAATGAGCAGTTCTTC.

This chain uses TRBV15 with TRBJ2-1; 9 nucleotides line up with TRBD1. The junction had 5 bases not matched to a gene; V was cut back by 4 bases and J by 4 bases. Germline CDR1 LNHNV, CDR2 YYDKDF (reference sequence). CDR3 size: 15 residues. The CDR3 bases are TGTGCCACCAGCACTCCGGGACAGGGTTACAATGAGCAGTTCTTC. Its translation: CATSTPGQGYNEQFF.

The V gene is TRBV19, the J gene TRBJ2-1; the match to TRBD2 covers 15 bases. The CDR3 is 13 amino acids. V lost 10 bases to trimming and J lost 8 bases; unmatched junction nucleotides: 3. From germline, CDR1 is LNHDA and CDR2 SQIVND (reference sequence). Written as DNA, the CDR3 is TGTGCCACAAGGACTAGCGGGAGGGATGAGCAGTTCTTC. It is translated as CATRTSGRDEQFF.

The rearrangement links TRBV28 to TRBJ1-2, with a possible D match to TRBD1 (5 bases). This CDR3 comprises 15 residues. The V and J ends lost 7 bases and 5 bases respectively, with 20 bases between them. Germline CDR1 and CDR2: MDHEN and SYDVKM. This CDR3 is CASTLGAGDSYGYTF. As DNA, the CDR3 is TGTGCCAGCACCCTCGGCGCAGGAGACAGTTATGGCTACACCTTC.

The chain joins TRBV5-4 to TRBJ2-7; the D gene is possibly TRBD1 (6 bases). Germline V CDR1 and CDR2: SGHNT, YYREEE (reference sequence). This CDR3 spans 14 amino acids. V was shortened by 2 bases and J by 3 bases, with 12 bases between the two germline ends. CDR3 bases: TGTGCCAGCAGCTTAAACAGGGTGGACTACGAGCAGTACTTC. Translation gives CASSLNRVDYEQYF.

The rearrangement links TRBV4-1 to TRBJ1-5; D ambiguous. V lost 3 bases, J lost 4 bases, and 13 bases lay in between. The germline gives CDR1 MGHRA, CDR2 YSYEKL. This CDR3 comprises 15 residues. CDR3 nucleotide sequence: TGCGCCAGCAGCCACAACATCGGTACGAATCAGCCCCAGCATTTT. Translating gives CASSHNIGTNQPQHF.

This sequence joins TRBV6-5 and TRBJ2-5, with 7 bases fitting TRBD1. The germline CDR1 and CDR2 sequences are MNHEY and SVGAGI. V lost 6 bases and J lost 6; bases outside the gene matches: 7. This CDR3 has 13 residues. This CDR3 reads CASRDRVVKTQYF. DNA of the CDR3: TGTGCCAGCAGAGACAGGGTAGTAAAGACCCAGTACTTC.

The chain recombines TRBV6-5 with TRBJ1-2, with 7 bases aligning to TRBD1. Germline CDR1 reads MNHEY; CDR2 reads SVGAGI. V lost 10 bases and J lost 7; bases outside the gene matches: 9. The CDR3 is made up of 12 amino acids. Written as DNA, the CDR3 is TGTGCCACTGGGGAGGGGGCGGGTGGCTACACCTTC. Its protein product is CATGEGAGGYTF.